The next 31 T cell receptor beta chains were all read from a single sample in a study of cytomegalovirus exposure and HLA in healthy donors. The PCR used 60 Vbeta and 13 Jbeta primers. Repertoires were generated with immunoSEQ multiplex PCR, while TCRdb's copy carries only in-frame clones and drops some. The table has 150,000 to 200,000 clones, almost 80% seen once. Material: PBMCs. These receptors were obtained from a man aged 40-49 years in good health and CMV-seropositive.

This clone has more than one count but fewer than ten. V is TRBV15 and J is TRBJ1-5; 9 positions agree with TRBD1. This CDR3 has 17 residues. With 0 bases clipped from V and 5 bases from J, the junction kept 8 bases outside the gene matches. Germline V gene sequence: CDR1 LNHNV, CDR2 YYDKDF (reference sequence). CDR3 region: CATSRDLWGQGYQPQHF. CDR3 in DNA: TGTGCCACCAGCAGAGATCTGTGGGGACAGGGCTATCAGCCCCAGCATTTT.

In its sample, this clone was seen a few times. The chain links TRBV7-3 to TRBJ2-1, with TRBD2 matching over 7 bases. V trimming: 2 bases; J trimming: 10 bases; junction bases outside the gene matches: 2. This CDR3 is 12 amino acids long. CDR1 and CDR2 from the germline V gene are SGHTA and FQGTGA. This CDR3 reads CASSLGREEQFF. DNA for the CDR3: TGTGCCAGCAGCTTAGGGCGGGAGGAGCAGTTCTTC.

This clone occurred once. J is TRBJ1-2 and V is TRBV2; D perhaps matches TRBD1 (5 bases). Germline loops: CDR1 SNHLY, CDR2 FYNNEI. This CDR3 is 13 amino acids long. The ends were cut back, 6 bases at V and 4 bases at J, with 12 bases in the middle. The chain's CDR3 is CASRGGLFYGYTF. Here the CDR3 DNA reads TGTGCCAGCAGGGGGGGACTCTTCTATGGCTACACCTTC.

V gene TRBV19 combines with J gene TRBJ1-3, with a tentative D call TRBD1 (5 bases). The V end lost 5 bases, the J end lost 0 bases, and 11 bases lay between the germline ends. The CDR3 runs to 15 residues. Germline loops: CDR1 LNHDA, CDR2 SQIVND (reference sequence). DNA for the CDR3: TGTGCCAGTAGTGCGCGGGGCCTCTCTGGAAACACCATATATTTT. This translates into CASSARGLSGNTIYF.

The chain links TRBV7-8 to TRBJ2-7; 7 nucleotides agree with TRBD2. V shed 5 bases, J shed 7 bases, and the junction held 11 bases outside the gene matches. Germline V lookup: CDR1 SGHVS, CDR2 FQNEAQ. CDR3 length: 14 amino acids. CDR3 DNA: TGTGCCAGCAGCCTGTTTTTAGGGAGGGAAGAGCAGTACTTC. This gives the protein CASSLFLGREEQYF.

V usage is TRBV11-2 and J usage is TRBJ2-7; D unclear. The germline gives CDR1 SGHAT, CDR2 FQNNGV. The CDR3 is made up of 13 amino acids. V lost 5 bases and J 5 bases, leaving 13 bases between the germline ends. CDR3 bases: TGTGCCAGCAGCGGCGGCGCTTTAAACGAGCAGTACTTC. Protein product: CASSGGALNEQYF.

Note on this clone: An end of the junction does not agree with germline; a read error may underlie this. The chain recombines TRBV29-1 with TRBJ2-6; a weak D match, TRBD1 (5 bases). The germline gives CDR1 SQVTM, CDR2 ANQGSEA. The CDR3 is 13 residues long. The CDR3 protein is CSVVGAGANGLTF. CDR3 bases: TGCAGCGTTGTGGGTGCTGGGGCCAACGGCCTGACTTTC.

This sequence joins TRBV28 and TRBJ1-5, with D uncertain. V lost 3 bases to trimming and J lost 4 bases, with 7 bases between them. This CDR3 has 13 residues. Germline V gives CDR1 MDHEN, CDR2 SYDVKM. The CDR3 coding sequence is TGTGCCAGCAGTTTCAGGACTAATCAGCCCCAGCATTTT. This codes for CASSFRTNQPQHF.

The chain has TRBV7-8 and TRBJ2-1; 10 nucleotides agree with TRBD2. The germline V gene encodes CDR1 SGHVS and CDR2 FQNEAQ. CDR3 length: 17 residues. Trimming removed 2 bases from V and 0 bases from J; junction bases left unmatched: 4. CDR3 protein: CASSLLPSGSSYNEQFF. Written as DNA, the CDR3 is TGTGCCAGCAGCTTACTCCCTAGCGGGAGCTCCTACAATGAGCAGTTCTTC.

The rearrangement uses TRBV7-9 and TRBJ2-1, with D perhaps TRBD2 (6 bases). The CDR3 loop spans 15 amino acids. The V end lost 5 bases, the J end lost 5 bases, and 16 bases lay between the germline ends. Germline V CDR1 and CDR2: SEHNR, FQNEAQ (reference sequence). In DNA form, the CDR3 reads TGTGCCAGCAGCCTTCCTGTGGGACTCCACAATGAGCAGTTCTTC. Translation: CASSLPVGLHNEQFF. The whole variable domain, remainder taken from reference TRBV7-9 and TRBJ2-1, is DTGVSQNPRHKITKRGQNVTFRCDPISEHNRLYWYRQTLGQGPEFLTYFQNEAQLEKSRLLSDRFSAERPKGSFSTLEIQRTEQGDSAMYLCASSLPVGLHNEQFFGPGTRLTVL.

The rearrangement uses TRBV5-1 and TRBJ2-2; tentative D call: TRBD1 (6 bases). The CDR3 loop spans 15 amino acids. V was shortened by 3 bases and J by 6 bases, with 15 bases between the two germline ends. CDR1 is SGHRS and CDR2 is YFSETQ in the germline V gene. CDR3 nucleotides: TGCGCCAGCAGCTCCATTACAGGGCTCGCCGGGGAGCTGTTTTTT. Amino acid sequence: CASSSITGLAGELFF.

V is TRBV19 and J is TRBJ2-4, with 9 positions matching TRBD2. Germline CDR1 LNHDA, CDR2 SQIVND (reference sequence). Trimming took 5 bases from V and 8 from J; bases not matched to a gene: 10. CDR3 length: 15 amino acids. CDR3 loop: CASSPVGSGSDIQYF. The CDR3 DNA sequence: TGTGCCAGTAGTCCTGTTGGTAGCGGGAGTGACATTCAGTACTTC. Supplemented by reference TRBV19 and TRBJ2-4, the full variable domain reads DGGITQSPKYLFRKEGQNVTLSCEQNLNHDAMYWYRQDPGQGLRLIYYSQIVNDFQKGDIAEGYSVSREKKESFPLTVTSAQKNPTAFYLCASSPVGSGSDIQYFGAGTRLSVL.

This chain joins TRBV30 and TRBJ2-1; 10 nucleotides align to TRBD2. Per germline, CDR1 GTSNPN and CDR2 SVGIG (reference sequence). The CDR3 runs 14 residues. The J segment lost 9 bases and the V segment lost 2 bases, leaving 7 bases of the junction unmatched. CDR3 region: CAWSTASGSLEQFF. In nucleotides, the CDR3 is TGTGCCTGGAGTACGGCTAGCGGGAGCCTTGAGCAGTTCTTC.

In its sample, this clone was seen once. This CDR3 reads CASSSQDSTGELFF. CDR3 nucleotides: TGTGCCAGCAGCAGCCAGGACAGTACCGGGGAGCTGTTTTTT. The V gene is TRBV11-1, the J gene TRBJ2-2, with D perhaps TRBD1 (6 bases). V was trimmed by 5 bases and J by 5 bases, leaving 12 bases between them. There are 14 residues in the CDR3. Looked up from germline, CDR1 is SGHAT and CDR2 is FQDESV (reference sequence).

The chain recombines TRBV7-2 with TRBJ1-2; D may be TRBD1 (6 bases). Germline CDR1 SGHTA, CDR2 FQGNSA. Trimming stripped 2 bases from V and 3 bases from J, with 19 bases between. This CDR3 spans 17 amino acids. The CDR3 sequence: CASSLSPNRDTDYGYTF. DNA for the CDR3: TGTGCCAGCAGCTTATCCCCAAACCGGGACACAGACTATGGCTACACCTTC.

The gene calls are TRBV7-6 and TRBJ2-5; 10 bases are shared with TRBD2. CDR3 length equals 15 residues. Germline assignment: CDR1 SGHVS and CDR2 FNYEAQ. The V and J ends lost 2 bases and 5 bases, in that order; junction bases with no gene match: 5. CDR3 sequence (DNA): TGTGCCAGCAGCTTAAGAGCGGGAGGGGGGGAGACCCAGTACTTC. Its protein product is CASSLRAGGGETQYF.

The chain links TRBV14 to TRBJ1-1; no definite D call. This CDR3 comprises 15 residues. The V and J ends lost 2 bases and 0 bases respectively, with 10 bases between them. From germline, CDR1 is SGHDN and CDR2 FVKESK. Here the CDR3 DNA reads TGTGCCAGCAGCCAAAGGCACGGGGTGAACACTGAAGCTTTCTTT. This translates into CASSQRHGVNTEAFF.

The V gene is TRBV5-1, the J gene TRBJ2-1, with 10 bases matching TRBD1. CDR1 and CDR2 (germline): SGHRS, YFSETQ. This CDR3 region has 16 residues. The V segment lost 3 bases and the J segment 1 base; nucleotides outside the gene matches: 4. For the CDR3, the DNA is TGCGCCAGCAGCTCGCAGGGACAGGGGTCCTACAATGAGCAGTTCTTC. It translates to CASSSQGQGSYNEQFF. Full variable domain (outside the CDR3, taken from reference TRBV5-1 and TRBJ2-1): KAGVTQTPRYLIKTRGQQVTLSCSPISGHRSVSWYQQTPGQGLQFLFEYFSETQRNKGNFPGRFSGRQFSNSRSEMNVSTLELGDSALYLCASSSQGQGSYNEQFFGPGTRLTVL.

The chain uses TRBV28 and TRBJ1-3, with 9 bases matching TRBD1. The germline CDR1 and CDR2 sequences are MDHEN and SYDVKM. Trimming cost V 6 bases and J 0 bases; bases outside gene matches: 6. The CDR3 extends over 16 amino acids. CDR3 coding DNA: TGTGCCAGCAGCGACCGGACAGGGGCCTCTGGAAACACCATATATTTT. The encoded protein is CASSDRTGASGNTIYF.

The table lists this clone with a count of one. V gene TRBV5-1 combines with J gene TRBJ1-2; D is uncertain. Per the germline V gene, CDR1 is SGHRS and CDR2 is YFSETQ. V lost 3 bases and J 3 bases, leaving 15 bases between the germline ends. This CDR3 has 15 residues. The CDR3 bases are TGCGCCAGCAGCTCCTACCCCATAACCGACTATGGCTACACCTTC. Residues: CASSSYPITDYGYTF.

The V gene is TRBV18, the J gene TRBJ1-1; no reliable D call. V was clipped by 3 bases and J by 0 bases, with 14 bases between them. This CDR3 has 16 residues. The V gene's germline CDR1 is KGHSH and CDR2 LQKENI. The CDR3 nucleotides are TGTGCCAGCTCACCCTCAAGAGGGAGCATGAACACTGAAGCTTTCTTT. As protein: CASSPSRGSMNTEAFF.

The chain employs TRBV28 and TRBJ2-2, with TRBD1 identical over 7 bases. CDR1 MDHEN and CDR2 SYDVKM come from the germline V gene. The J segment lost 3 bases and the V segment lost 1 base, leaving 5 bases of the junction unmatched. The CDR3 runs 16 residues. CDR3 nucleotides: TGTGCCAGCAGTTTATACAGGGGTTTCGACACCGGGGAGCTGTTTTTT. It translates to CASSLYRGFDTGELFF.

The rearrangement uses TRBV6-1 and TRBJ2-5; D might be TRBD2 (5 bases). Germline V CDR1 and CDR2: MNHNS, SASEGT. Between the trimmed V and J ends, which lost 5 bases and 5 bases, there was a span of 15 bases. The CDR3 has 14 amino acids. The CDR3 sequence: CASSQHLAQETQYF. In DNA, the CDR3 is TGTGCCAGCAGTCAGCACCTAGCTCAGGAGACCCAGTACTTC.

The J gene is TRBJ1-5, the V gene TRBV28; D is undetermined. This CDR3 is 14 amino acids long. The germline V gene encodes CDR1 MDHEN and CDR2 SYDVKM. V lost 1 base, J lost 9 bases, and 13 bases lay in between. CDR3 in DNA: TGTGCCAGCAGTTTATTGTCAGGAATCTTGCCCCAGCATTTT. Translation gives CASSLLSGILPQHF.

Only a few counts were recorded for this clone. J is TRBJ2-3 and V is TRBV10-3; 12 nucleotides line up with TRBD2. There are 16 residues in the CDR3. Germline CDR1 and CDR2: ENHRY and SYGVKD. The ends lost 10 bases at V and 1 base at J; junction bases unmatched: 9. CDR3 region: CATSGASGGGTDTQYF. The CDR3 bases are TGTGCCACGAGTGGGGCTAGCGGGGGGGGCACAGATACGCAGTATTTT.

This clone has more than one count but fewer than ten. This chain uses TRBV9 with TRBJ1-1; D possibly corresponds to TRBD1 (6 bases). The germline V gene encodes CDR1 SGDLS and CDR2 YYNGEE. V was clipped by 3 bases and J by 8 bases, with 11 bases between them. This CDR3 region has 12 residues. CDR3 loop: CASSDRDNEAFF. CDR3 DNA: TGTGCCAGCAGCGATCGGGACAACGAAGCTTTCTTT.

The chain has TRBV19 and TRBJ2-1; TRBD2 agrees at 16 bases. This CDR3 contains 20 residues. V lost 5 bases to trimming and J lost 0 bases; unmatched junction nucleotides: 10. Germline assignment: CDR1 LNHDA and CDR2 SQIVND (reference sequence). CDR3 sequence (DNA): TGTGCCAGTAGTTCCAGACCGGGACTAGCGGGAGGGAGCTCCTACAATGAGCAGTTCTTC. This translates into CASSSRPGLAGGSSYNEQFF.

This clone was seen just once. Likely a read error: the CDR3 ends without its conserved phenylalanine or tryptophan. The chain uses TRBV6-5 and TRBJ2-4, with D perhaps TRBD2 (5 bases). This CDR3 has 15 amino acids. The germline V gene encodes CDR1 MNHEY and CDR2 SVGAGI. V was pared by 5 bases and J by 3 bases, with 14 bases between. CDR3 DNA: TGTGCCAGCAGTGGCGTGGGCGCGGGCAAAAACATTCAGTACCTC. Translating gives CASSGVGAGKNIQYL.

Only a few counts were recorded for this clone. This CDR3 is CASGLTRGDTEAFF. For the CDR3, the DNA is TGTGCCAGCGGACTGACCCGGGGGGACACTGAAGCTTTCTTT. V usage is TRBV28 and J usage is TRBJ1-1; possibly TRBD1 for D (5 bases). Per the germline V gene, CDR1 is MDHEN and CDR2 is SYDVKM. V dropped 8 bases and J dropped 3 bases, with 16 bases sitting between them. The CDR3 length is 14 residues.

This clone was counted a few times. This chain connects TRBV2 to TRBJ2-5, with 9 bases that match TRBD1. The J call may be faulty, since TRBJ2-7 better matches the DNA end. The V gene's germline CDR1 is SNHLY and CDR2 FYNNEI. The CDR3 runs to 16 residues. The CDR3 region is CASSASSGQGPYEQYF. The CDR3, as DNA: TGTGCCAGCAGTGCCTCTTCGGGACAGGGACCCTACGAGCAGTACTTC.

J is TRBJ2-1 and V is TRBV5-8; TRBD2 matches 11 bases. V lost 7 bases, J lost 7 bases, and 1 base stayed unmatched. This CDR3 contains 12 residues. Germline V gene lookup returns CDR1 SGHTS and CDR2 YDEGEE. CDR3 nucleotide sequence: TGTGCCAGCCGGACTAGCGGGAATGAGCAGTTCTTC. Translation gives CASRTSGNEQFF.